This entry features one T cell receptor (beta chain) sequence. The record originates from a study of blood T cell repertoires in COVID-19. Across the whole study: COVID-19 samples, acute and convalescent, were from the United States, Italy and Spain. Nucleic acid was either cDNA or gDNA, and it came from T cells, B-cell-depleted T cells, or PBMCs.

Under the authors' procedure: Amplified reference gene primers provided the basis for estimating nucleated cell counts. Method: immunoSEQ multiplex PCR; TCRdb's copy keeps in-frame clones and lacks some. V and J calls and clone size come straight from that table; D and trimming were deduced from the DNA. The table records around 80,000 clones, approximately 82% of them present only once. CDR3 length equals 13 residues. With 8 bases removed from V and 3 bases from J, the gap between germline ends came to 11 bases. Germline V gene lookup returns CDR1 LGHNT and CDR2 FRNRAP. This clonotype was obtained from a human donor in a cohort sampled during active COVID-19. This chain uses TRBV12-5 with TRBJ2-1; D unresolved. Material: peripheral blood. CDR3 residues: CASSPPSYNEQFF. The CDR3 DNA reads as TGTGCTAGTTCGCCCCCGAGCTACAATGAGCAGTTCTTC. Full variable domain (rest looked up from reference TRBV12-5 and TRBJ2-1): DARVTQTPRHKVTEMGQEVTMRCQPILGHNTVFWYRQTMMQGLELLAYFRNRAPLDDSGMPKDRFSAEMPDATLATLKIQPSEPRDSAVYFCASSPPSYNEQFFGPGTRLTVL.